This T cell receptor (beta chain) came from a study of blood T cell repertoires in COVID-19. Authors' analysis steps: The authors estimated nucleated cell counts from reference gene primer amplification. Sequencing used immunoSEQ multiplex PCR; TCRdb keeps in-frame clones, though not all of them. That table gives V, J and clone size, and the DNA gave D and trimming. The sample contains over 150,000 clones, about nine tenths of which appear only once. Trimming left V 1 base short and J 2 bases short, with 12 bases between. Germline values: CDR1 LGHDT, CDR2 YNNKEL (reference sequence). CDR3 length: 15 residues.

The sample was PBMCs or T cells enriched from blood (not recorded which). The gene calls are TRBV3-1 (or the pseudogene TRBV3-2) and TRBJ2-7; D call uncertain. The sequence was collected from a young woman who had recovered from COVID-19. The CDR3 loop is CASSQGTLGTYEQYF. DNA of the CDR3: TGTGCCAGCAGCCAAGGTACATTGGGCACCTACGAGCAGTACTTC.